This paragraph reports one TCR beta chain. What it binds is unknown. Using immunoSEQ multiplex PCR, the repertoire was profiled, and TCRdb retains in-frame clones only, with some absent. Here the sample spans 95,000 to 150,000 clones, around 96% being singletons. This record comes from a study of graft-versus-host responses after intestinal transplantation. Findings and limits, study-wide: Recipient-marrow GvH clones were detected, some having first appeared in ileum or blood.

The material was unstimulated CD8+ T cells sorted from spleen or lymph node cells, obtained before intestinal transplant. The TCR comes from a human donor who received an intestinal transplant.

CDR3 bases: TGTGCCAGCAGTTACTCCTGGCCCCGGTTTTGGCCCCAGCATTTT. Its translation: CASSYSWPRFWPQHF. The chain couples TRBV6-5 to TRBJ1-5; D remains unclear. The germline V and J ends were trimmed by 0 bases and 9 bases, with 15 bases remaining between them. Germline V gene data show CDR1 as MNHEY and CDR2 as SVGAGI. The CDR3 is 15 amino acids.